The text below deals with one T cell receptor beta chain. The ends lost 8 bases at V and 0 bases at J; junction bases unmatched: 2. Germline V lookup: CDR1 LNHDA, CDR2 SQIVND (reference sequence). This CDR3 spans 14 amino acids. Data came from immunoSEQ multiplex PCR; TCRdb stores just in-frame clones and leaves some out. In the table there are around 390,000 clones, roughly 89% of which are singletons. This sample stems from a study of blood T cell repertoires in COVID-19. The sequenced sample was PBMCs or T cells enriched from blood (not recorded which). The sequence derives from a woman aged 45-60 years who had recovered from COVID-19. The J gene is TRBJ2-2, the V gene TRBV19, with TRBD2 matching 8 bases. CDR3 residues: CASLSGANTGELFF. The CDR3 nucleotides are TGTGCCAGTCTTAGCGGGGCGAACACCGGGGAGCTGTTTTTT.